The clone carrying this T cell receptor beta chain occurred a few times. Germline CDR1 is SGHDT and CDR2 is YYEEEE. CDR3 length equals 15 residues. Trimming pared 0 bases from V and 4 bases from J, leaving 13 bases between. TCRdb processed the 5' RACE reads anew with MiXCR; each CDR3 protein has one entry. The table lists about half a million distinct CDR3 sequences, 15% to 20% of them singletons. This entry is derived from a study of T-cell memory formation after mild COVID-19. This rearrangement joins TRBV5-6 to TRBJ1-1, with D possibly matching TRBD1 (6 bases). The clonotype comes from an adult woman who had mild COVID-19 (a few samples of this study predate the infection). Cell type and time point are not known. Sequencing was done on a sample of PBMCs or a T cell subset sorted from them (not recorded which). CDR3 DNA: TGTGCCAGCAGCTTGGGTACAGGGTTAGGCACTGAAGCTTTCTTT. Encoded protein: CASSLGTGLGTEAFF.